The T cell receptor (beta chain) under discussion was sequenced for a study of regulatory T cells in long-lasting Graves disease. Findings and caveats of the study: Lower TCR diversity was seen in persistent Graves' patients than in newly diagnosed ones. The number of shared public clonotypes was higher in persistent patients (more than 2,500) than new patients (roughly 970). Persistent disease showed a preference for TRBV28, TRBJ1-2 and TRBJ2-5.

The authors built TCR beta libraries using iRepertoire HTBI primers and Arm-PCR of CDR3 regions. From the multiplex PCR reads, TCRdb called clonotypes with MiXCR, one entry per CDR3 protein. The table lists around 460,000 distinct CDR3 sequences, roughly 21% of them singletons, with about 6.6% in the top ten. This CDR3 is 14 amino acids long. CDR1 and CDR2 from the germline V gene are MDHEN and SYDVKM. The V end was cut by 6 bases, the J end by 5 bases, with 16 bases between. As for time point: persistent/refractory GD, antithyroid drugs over 5 years with positive TRAb. From RNA extracted from PBMCs, the TCR library was made. The guidelines of the American Thyroid Association were the basis for diagnosing Graves' disease. This clonotype was counted at least ten times. Its antigen is still unknown.

This clonotype was sampled from a female donor with Graves disease. The chain uses TRBV28 and TRBJ2-5, with D possibly TRBD2 on 7 matching bases. This material consisted of peripheral blood mononuclear cells (PBMCs), taken when the disease was refractory, from a patient treated with antithyroid drugs. Here the CDR3 reads CASSGGTLRETQYF. The CDR3 DNA reads TGTGCCAGCAGCGGGGGGACACTCAGGGAGACCCAGTACTTC.